The TCR beta chain under discussion was sequenced for a study of CD8 T cells in Susac syndrome. Deletions cut 3 bases from V and 5 bases from J, with 11 bases between. Germline V lookup: CDR1 KGHSH, CDR2 LQKENI. This CDR3 has 14 amino acids. RNA was extracted with the RNeasy kit, and a quantity of 0.5 to 1 ug was reverse transcribed using random hexamers. Across 54 Vbeta and 13 Jbeta, TCR beta CDR3 was amplified with immunoSEQ multiplex PCR. MiXCR, run by TCRdb on the immunoSEQ multiplex PCR reads, gives a single entry per CDR3 protein. Counted here are about 300,000 distinct CDR3 sequences, 92% occurring once; the ten biggest clones make up over 0.05%.

The sequencing input was CD4+ T cells from PBMCs. The chain is built from TRBV18 and TRBJ2-1, with D unresolved. The receptor was derived from a human donor with multiple sclerosis. Here the CDR3 DNA reads TGTGCCAGCTCACCGCCTAGGCCCGACAATGAGCAGTTCTTC. Its protein product is CASSPPRPDNEQFF.